This is a list of T cell receptor beta chains from one sample in a study of cytomegalovirus exposure and HLA in healthy donors. Assay used: immunoSEQ multiplex PCR; TCRdb lists only in-frame clones, some missing. The sample carries approximately 130,000 clones, around 75% recorded once. Sequenced: PBMCs. These receptor sequences come from a man aged 25 to 40 in good health and CMV-seronegative. CDR3s include the opening cysteine and the closing phenylalanine or tryptophan. D genes are given only for firm matches. Clone size is not always given. Where it is, it says once, few, many or a class for expanded clones.

CDR3 DNA: TGCGCCAGCAGCTTGGATCACAGAGATTGGAACTTC
CDR3 protein: CASSLDHRDWNF
CDR3 length: 12
J gene: TRBJ2-7
clone size: .
D gene: .
V gene: TRBV5-1

CDR3 DNA: TGTGCCAGCAGCCCCCGGGACAGGGATCGGGAGAACACTGAAGCTTTCTTT
CDR3 protein: CASSPRDRDRENTEAFF
CDR3 length: 17
J gene: TRBJ1-1
clone size: .
D gene: TRBD1
V gene: TRBV7-2

CDR3 DNA: TGCAGCGTTGGGATCGGGAATCAGCGAGAAGCTTTCTTT
CDR3 protein: CSVGIGNQREAFF
CDR3 length: 13
J gene: TRBJ1-1
clone size: .
D gene: .
V gene: TRBV29-1

CDR3 DNA: TGCAGCGTTAAAACTAGCGGGAGCACAGATACGCAGTATTTT
CDR3 protein: CSVKTSGSTDTQYF
CDR3 length: 14
J gene: TRBJ2-3
clone size: few
D gene: TRBD2
V gene: TRBV29-1

CDR3 DNA: TGTGCCAGCTCGTCAGGCGACTATGGCTACACCTTC
CDR3 protein: CASSSGDYGYTF
CDR3 length: 12
J gene: TRBJ1-2
clone size: few
D gene: .
V gene: TRBV18

CDR3 DNA: TGTGCCAGCAGCTTAAGGTCTGGGACAGGGGCCCTGAACACTGAAGCTTTCTTT
CDR3 protein: CASSLRSGTGALNTEAFF
CDR3 length: 18
J gene: TRBJ1-1
clone size: .
D gene: TRBD1
V gene: TRBV7-3

CDR3 DNA: TGCGCCAGCAGCCAAGATACCCAGGTTGATTATGGCTACACCTTC
CDR3 protein: CASSQDTQVDYGYTF
CDR3 length: 15
J gene: TRBJ1-2
clone size: .
D gene: .
V gene: TRBV4-3

CDR3 DNA: TGTGCCAGCAGCCAAACTAGAGGGAGCGGCAATGAGCAGTTCTTC
CDR3 protein: CASSQTRGSGNEQFF
CDR3 length: 15
J gene: TRBJ2-1
clone size: .
D gene: .
V gene: TRBV14

CDR3 DNA: TGCGCCAGCAGTGGGGAAGTGGGAGATAGTCAGCCCCAGCATTTT
CDR3 protein: CASSGEVGDSQPQHF
CDR3 length: 15
J gene: TRBJ1-5
clone size: .
D gene: .
V gene: TRBV10-1

CDR3 DNA: TGTGCCAGCAGTAGCCTGGTAGACAGAGGTACGCAGTATTTT
CDR3 protein: CASSSLVDRGTQYF
CDR3 length: 14
J gene: TRBJ2-3
clone size: .
D gene: .
V gene: TRBV7-2

CDR3 DNA: TGTGCCAGCAAGCGGGAGTTCTTGACCTACGAGCAGTACTTC
CDR3 protein: CASKREFLTYEQYF
CDR3 length: 14
J gene: TRBJ2-7
clone size: few
D gene: TRBD2
V gene: TRBV2

CDR3 DNA: TGTGCCAGCAGCCACTCAACAGGGATCGGGACAGATACGCAGTATTTT
CDR3 protein: CASSHSTGIGTDTQYF
CDR3 length: 16
J gene: TRBJ2-3
clone size: .
D gene: .
V gene: TRBV4-2

CDR3 DNA: TGTGCCAGCAGCTTAGATCGAGAGACCCAGTACTTC
CDR3 protein: CASSLDRETQYF
CDR3 length: 12
J gene: TRBJ2-5
clone size: .
D gene: .
V gene: TRBV7-6

CDR3 DNA: TGTGCCACTTGGACTCCGGTAGGGACCCAGTACTTC
CDR3 protein: CATWTPVGTQYF
CDR3 length: 12
J gene: TRBJ2-5
clone size: .
D gene: .
V gene: TRBV6-5

CDR3 DNA: TGTGCCAGTAGTATAACGGGGTTCACCGGGGAGCTGTTTTTT
CDR3 protein: CASSITGFTGELFF
CDR3 length: 14
J gene: TRBJ2-2
clone size: few
D gene: .
V gene: TRBV19

CDR3 DNA: TGTGCCACCAGCAGGGACAGGGCAAAGGTTAACAATGAGCAGTTCTTC
CDR3 protein: CATSRDRAKVNNEQFF
CDR3 length: 16
J gene: TRBJ2-1
clone size: .
D gene: TRBD1
V gene: TRBV15

CDR3 DNA: TGTGCCTGGAGTTTACTGGATCAGCCCCAGCATTTT
CDR3 protein: CAWSLLDQPQHF
CDR3 length: 12
J gene: TRBJ1-5
clone size: .
D gene: .
V gene: TRBV30

CDR3 DNA: TGTGCCAGCAGCCCTAGACAGGCTGAGAACACTGAAGCTTTCTTT
CDR3 protein: CASSPRQAENTEAFF
CDR3 length: 15
J gene: TRBJ1-1
clone size: .
D gene: .
V gene: TRBV7-9

CDR3 DNA: TGTGCCAGCAGCTTGGACAGCGCAAATCAGCCCCAGCATTTT
CDR3 protein: CASSLDSANQPQHF
CDR3 length: 14
J gene: TRBJ1-5
clone size: .
D gene: .
V gene: TRBV7-9

CDR3 DNA: TGTGCCAGCAACTACCGAACAGGGTTCAACTCCTACGAGCAGTACTTC
CDR3 protein: CASNYRTGFNSYEQYF
CDR3 length: 16
J gene: TRBJ2-7
clone size: .
D gene: .
V gene: TRBV5-6

CDR3 DNA: TGTGCCAGCAGCCCCTTGACAGGGAACTATGGCTACACCTTC
CDR3 protein: CASSPLTGNYGYTF
CDR3 length: 14
J gene: TRBJ1-2
clone size: few
D gene: TRBD1
V gene: TRBV9

CDR3 DNA: TGCGCCAGCAGCCAAGACGTGTGGTCTATGAACACTGAAGCTTTCTTT
CDR3 protein: CASSQDVWSMNTEAFF
CDR3 length: 16
J gene: TRBJ1-1
clone size: .
D gene: .
V gene: TRBV4-3

CDR3 DNA: TGTGCCAGCAGCAAACAGGGGCAAATGGCTGAAGCTTTCTTT
CDR3 protein: CASSKQGQMAEAFF
CDR3 length: 14
J gene: TRBJ1-1
clone size: .
D gene: TRBD1
V gene: TRBV7-9

CDR3 DNA: TGTGCCATCCATGGGGCTACCGGAGGGTCTGAAGCTTTCTTT
CDR3 protein: CAIHGATGGSEAFF
CDR3 length: 14
J gene: TRBJ1-1
clone size: .
D gene: .
V gene: TRBV10-3

CDR3 DNA: TGCGCCAGCAGCCAAGGGAACCCATCGAGCGGTAGCACAGATACGCAGTATTTT
CDR3 protein: CASSQGNPSSGSTDTQYF
CDR3 length: 18
J gene: TRBJ2-3
clone size: few
D gene: .
V gene: TRBV4-3

CDR3 DNA: TGTGCCAGCAGCGTAGGGGAGCGGAAGAACACCGGGGAGCTGTTTTTT
CDR3 protein: CASSVGERKNTGELFF
CDR3 length: 16
J gene: TRBJ2-2
clone size: few
D gene: .
V gene: TRBV9

CDR3 DNA: TGTGCCAGCAGCAAGGAAGACAGGCGATACGAGCAGTACTTC
CDR3 protein: CASSKEDRRYEQYF
CDR3 length: 14
J gene: TRBJ2-7
clone size: .
D gene: .
V gene: TRBV21-1

CDR3 DNA: TGTGCCAGCAGTCGGGAAGAGGCCTCCTACGAGCAGTACTTC
CDR3 protein: CASSREEASYEQYF
CDR3 length: 14
J gene: TRBJ2-7
clone size: .
D gene: .
V gene: TRBV7-8

CDR3 DNA: TGTGCCAGCAGCTTAGAATCGCTAGCGGGGGGGGGACGATTAGAGACCCAGTACTTC
CDR3 protein: CASSLESLAGGGRLETQYF
CDR3 length: 19
J gene: TRBJ2-5
clone size: .
D gene: TRBD2
V gene: TRBV7-8

CDR3 DNA: TGTGCCAGCAGGGATCGGACAGGGGGTAACTACAATGAGCAGTTCTTC
CDR3 protein: CASRDRTGGNYNEQFF
CDR3 length: 16
J gene: TRBJ2-1
clone size: .
D gene: TRBD1
V gene: TRBV25-1

CDR3 DNA: TGTGCCAGCAGTTTACTAGCGGGAGCCCCCCCAGATACGCAGTATTTT
CDR3 protein: CASSLLAGAPPDTQYF
CDR3 length: 16
J gene: TRBJ2-3
clone size: .
D gene: TRBD2
V gene: TRBV28

CDR3 DNA: TGTGCCAGCAGCTTAGAGGGGTCTCAGCCCCAGCATTTT
CDR3 protein: CASSLEGSQPQHF
CDR3 length: 13
J gene: TRBJ1-5
clone size: once
D gene: .
V gene: TRBV7-2

CDR3 DNA: TGTGCCAGCAGCTTGAACGGTATCTCTGGGGCCAACGTCCTGACTTTC
CDR3 protein: CASSLNGISGANVLTF
CDR3 length: 16
J gene: TRBJ2-6
clone size: .
D gene: .
V gene: TRBV7-2

CDR3 DNA: TGTGCCAGCAAGGAGTCGGCTCCAAACACTGAAGCTTTCTTT
CDR3 protein: CASKESAPNTEAFF
CDR3 length: 14
J gene: TRBJ1-1
clone size: .
D gene: .
V gene: TRBV7-3

CDR3 DNA: TGTGCCAGCTCCCAAGCGACAGAGAACACTGAAGCTTTCTTT
CDR3 protein: CASSQATENTEAFF
CDR3 length: 14
J gene: TRBJ1-1
clone size: .
D gene: .
V gene: TRBV18

CDR3 DNA: TGTGCCTGGGGCGGGCAACCTTTAGGGCCCCAGCATTTT
CDR3 protein: CAWGGQPLGPQHF
CDR3 length: 13
J gene: TRBJ1-5
clone size: once
D gene: .
V gene: TRBV30

CDR3 DNA: TGTGCCAGCTCACCGGCAGGGGATGTGGATTCACCCCTCCACTTT
CDR3 protein: CASSPAGDVDSPLHF
CDR3 length: 15
J gene: TRBJ1-6
clone size: once
D gene: .
V gene: TRBV18

CDR3 DNA: TGTGCCAGCAGTTCCGGGGACGAGCAGTACTTC
CDR3 protein: CASSSGDEQYF
CDR3 length: 11
J gene: TRBJ2-7
clone size: .
D gene: .
V gene: TRBV27

CDR3 DNA: TGTGCCAGCAGTTACTCCGGGACTAGCGGATTCGAGCAGTACTTC
CDR3 protein: CASSYSGTSGFEQYF
CDR3 length: 15
J gene: TRBJ2-7
clone size: .
D gene: TRBD2
V gene: TRBV6-5

CDR3 DNA: TGTGCCAGCAGAGATAACCCGGGACTAGCGGACTACAATGAGCAGTTCTTC
CDR3 protein: CASRDNPGLADYNEQFF
CDR3 length: 17
J gene: TRBJ2-1
clone size: .
D gene: TRBD2
V gene: TRBV2

CDR3 DNA: TGTGCCAGCAGCCCCTGGACTAGCGGGTTCAATGAGCAGTTCTTC
CDR3 protein: CASSPWTSGFNEQFF
CDR3 length: 15
J gene: TRBJ2-1
clone size: .
D gene: TRBD2
V gene: TRBV6-5